The present T cell receptor (beta chain) was sequenced within a study of T cells in Graves' hyperthyroidism and ophthalmopathy. Study-wide background: The blood sample was taken at first diagnosis, before treatment began. Study observations and caveats: Most thyroid clonotypes expanded above 0.001 were also detected in blood.

Remarks on this clonotype: Its antigen is as yet unknown.

Amplified TCR beta CDR3 regions derived from RNA transcripts. During a first-round RT-PCR of the TCR CDR3, the HTBI primer set was used. TCRdb recomputed calls from the multiplex PCR reads with MiXCR, one row per CDR3 protein. The sample shows 200,000 or so distinct CDR3 sequences, about a sixth of them seen only once. The study defined stable Graves' hyperthyroidism as no ophthalmopathy progression within 18 months. The clonotype was recovered from a woman aged 45-65 years with Graves' hyperthyroidism. The source material was blood.

Written as DNA, the CDR3 is TGCAGCGTGGACGGGACTAGCGGGAGGGGGAGCTCCTACGAGCAGTACTTC. Translated, it gives CSVDGTSGRGSSYEQYF. V gene TRBV29-1 combines with J gene TRBJ2-7; 16 nucleotides line up with TRBD2. V lost 6 bases, J lost 0 bases, and 8 bases stayed unmatched. This CDR3 has 17 amino acids. Germline lookup yields CDR1 SQVTM and CDR2 ANQGSEA.